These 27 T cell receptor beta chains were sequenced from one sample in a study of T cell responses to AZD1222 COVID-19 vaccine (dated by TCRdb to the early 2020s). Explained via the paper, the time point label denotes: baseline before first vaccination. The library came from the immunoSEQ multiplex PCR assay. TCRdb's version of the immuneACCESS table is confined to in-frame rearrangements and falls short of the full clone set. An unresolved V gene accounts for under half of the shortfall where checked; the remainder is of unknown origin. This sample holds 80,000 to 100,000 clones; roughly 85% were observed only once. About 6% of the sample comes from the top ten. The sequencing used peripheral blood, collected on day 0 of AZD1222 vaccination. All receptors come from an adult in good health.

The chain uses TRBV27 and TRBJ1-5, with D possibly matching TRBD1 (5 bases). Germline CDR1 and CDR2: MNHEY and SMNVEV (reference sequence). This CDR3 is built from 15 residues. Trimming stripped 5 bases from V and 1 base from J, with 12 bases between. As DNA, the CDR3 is TGTGCCAGCAGTCCAGACAGACTAAGCAATCAGCCCCAGCATTTT. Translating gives CASSPDRLSNQPQHF.

In nucleotides, the CDR3 is TGTGCCAGCAGCACGGGATTTAATGAAAAACTGTTTTTT. It yields the protein CASSTGFNEKLFF. J is TRBJ1-4 and V is TRBV7-9; the D is unclear. V was shortened by 5 bases and J by 4 bases, with 8 bases between the two germline ends. This CDR3 has 13 residues. CDR1 is SEHNR, CDR2 FQNEAQ, per germline (reference sequence). The whole variable domain, filled in from reference TRBV7-9 and TRBJ1-4, reads DTGVSQNPRHKITKRGQNVTFRCDPISEHNRLYWYRQTLGQGPEFLTYFQNEAQLEKSRLLSDRFSAERPKGSFSTLEIQRTEQGDSAMYLCASSTGFNEKLFFGSGTQLSVL.

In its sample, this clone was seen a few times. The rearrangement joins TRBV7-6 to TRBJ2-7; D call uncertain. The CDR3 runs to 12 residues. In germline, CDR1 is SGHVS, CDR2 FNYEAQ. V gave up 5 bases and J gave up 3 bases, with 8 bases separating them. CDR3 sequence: CASSDDIYEQYF. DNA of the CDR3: TGTGCCAGCAGCGATGACATCTACGAGCAGTACTTC.

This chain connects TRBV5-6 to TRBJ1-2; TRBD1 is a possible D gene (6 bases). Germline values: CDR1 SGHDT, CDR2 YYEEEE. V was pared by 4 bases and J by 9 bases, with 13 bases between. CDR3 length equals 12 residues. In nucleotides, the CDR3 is TGTGCCAGCAGCGTAGACAGGACAAGCTACACCTTC. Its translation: CASSVDRTSYTF.

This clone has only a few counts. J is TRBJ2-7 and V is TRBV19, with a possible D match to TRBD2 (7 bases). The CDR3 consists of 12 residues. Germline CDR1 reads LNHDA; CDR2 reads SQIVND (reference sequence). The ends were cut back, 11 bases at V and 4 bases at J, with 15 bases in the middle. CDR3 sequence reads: CARGEGGYEQYF. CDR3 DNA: TGTGCCCGCGGGGAGGGGGGGTACGAGCAGTACTTC.

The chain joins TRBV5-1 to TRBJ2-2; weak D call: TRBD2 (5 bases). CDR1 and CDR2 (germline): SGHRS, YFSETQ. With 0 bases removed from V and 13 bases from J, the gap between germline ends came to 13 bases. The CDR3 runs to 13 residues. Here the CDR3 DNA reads TGCGCCAGCAGCTTGGCCGGGAATCCGGGGCTGTTTTTT. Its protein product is CASSLAGNPGLFF.

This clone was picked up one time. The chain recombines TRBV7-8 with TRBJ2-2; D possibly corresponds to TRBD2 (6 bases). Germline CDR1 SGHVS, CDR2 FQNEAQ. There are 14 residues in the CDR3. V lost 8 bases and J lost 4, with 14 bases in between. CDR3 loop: CASFPGGGTGELFF. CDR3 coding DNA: TGTGCCAGCTTCCCCGGGGGAGGCACCGGGGAGCTGTTTTTT.

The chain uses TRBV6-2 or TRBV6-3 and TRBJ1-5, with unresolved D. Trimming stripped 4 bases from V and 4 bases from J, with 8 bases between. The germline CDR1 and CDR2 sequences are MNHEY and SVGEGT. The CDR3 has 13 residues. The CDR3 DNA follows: TGTGCCAGCAGTTTTCGGGGAAATCAGCCCCAGCATTTT. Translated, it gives CASSFRGNQPQHF.

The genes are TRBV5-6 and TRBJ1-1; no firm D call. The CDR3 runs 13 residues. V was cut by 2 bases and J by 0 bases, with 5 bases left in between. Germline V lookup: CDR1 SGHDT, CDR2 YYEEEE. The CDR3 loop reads CASSFSMNTEAFF. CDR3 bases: TGTGCCAGCAGCTTCAGTATGAACACTGAAGCTTTCTTT.

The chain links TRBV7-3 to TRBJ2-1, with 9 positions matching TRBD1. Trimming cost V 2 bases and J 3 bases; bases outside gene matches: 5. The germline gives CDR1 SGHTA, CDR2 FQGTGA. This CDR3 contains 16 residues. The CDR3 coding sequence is TGTGCCAGCAGCTTAGACAGGGGGACTATCTACAATGAGCAGTTCTTC. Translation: CASSLDRGTIYNEQFF.

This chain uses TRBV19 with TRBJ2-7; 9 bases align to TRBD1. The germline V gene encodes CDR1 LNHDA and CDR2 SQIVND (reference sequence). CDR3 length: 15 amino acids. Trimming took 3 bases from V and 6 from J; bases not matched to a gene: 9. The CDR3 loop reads CASSIGGQGLSEQYF. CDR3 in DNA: TGTGCCAGTAGTATTGGGGGACAGGGCTTATCCGAGCAGTACTTC.

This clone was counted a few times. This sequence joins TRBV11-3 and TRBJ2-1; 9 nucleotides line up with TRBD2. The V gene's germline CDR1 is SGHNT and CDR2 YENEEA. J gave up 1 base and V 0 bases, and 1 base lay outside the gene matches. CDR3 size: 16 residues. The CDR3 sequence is CASSLEAGGSYNEQFF. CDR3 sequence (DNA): TGTGCCAGCAGCTTAGAAGCGGGGGGATCCTACAATGAGCAGTTCTTC.

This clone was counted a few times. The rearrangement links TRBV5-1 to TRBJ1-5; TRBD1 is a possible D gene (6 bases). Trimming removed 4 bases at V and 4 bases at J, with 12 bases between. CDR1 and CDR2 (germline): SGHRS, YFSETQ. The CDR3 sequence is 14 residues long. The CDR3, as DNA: TGCGCCAGCAGCGTAGGGACACCGAATCAGCCCCAGCATTTT. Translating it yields CASSVGTPNQPQHF.

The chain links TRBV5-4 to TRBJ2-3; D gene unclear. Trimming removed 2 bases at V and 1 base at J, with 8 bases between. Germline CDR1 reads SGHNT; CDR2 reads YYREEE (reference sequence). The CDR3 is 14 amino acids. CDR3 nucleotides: TGTGCCAGCAGCTTCACGAAGGGCACAGATACGCAGTATTTT. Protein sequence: CASSFTKGTDTQYF.

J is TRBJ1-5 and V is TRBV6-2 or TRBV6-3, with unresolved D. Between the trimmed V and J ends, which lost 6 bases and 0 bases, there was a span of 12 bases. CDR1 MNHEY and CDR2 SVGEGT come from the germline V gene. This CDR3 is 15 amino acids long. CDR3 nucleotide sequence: TGTGCCAGCAGCCTGCTATCAGATAGCAATCAGCCCCAGCATTTT. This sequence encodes CASSLLSDSNQPQHF.

The chain's CDR3 is CASRDGGTDTQYF. The CDR3 DNA sequence: TGTGCCAGCAGGGACGGGGGCACAGATACGCAGTATTTT. The chain uses TRBV13 and TRBJ2-3, with a tentative D call TRBD2 (5 bases). CDR1 PRHDT and CDR2 FYEKMQ come from the germline V gene (reference sequence). This CDR3 has 13 amino acids. V shed 6 bases and J shed 1 base, with 8 bases lying between them. Based on the CDR3 plus reference TRBV13 and TRBJ2-3, the full variable domain is AAGVIQSPRHLIKEKRETATLKCYPIPRHDTVYWYQQGPGQDPQFLISFYEKMQSDKGSIPDRFSAQQFSDYHSELNMSSLELGDSALYFCASRDGGTDTQYFGPGTRLTVL.

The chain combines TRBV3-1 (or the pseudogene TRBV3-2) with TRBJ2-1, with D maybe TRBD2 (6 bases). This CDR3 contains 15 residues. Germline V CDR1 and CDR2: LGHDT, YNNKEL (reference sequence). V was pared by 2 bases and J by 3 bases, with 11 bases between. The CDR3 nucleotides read TGTGCCAGCAGCCAATGGGGCGGGAACTACAATGAGCAGTTCTTC. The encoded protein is CASSQWGGNYNEQFF.

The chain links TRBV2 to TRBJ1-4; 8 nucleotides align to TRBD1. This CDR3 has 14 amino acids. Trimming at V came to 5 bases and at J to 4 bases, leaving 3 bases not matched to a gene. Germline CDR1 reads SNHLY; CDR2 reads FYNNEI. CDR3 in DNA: TGTGCCAGCAGTTTAGGACAGGGTAATGAAAAACTGTTTTTT. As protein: CASSLGQGNEKLFF.

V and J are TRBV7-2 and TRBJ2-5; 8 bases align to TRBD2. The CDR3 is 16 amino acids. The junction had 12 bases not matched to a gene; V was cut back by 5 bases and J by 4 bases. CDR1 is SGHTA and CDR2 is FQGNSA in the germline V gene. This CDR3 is CASSRVAGGSGETQYF. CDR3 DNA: TGTGCCAGCAGCCGGGTGGCGGGAGGATCGGGAGAGACCCAGTACTTC.

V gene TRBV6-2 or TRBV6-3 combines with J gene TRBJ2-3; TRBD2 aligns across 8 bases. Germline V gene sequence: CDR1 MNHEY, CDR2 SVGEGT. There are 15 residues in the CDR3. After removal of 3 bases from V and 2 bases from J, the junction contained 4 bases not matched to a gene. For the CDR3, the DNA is TGTGCCAGCAGTTATCCAGCGGGAGCCACAGATACGCAGTATTTT. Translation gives CASSYPAGATDTQYF.

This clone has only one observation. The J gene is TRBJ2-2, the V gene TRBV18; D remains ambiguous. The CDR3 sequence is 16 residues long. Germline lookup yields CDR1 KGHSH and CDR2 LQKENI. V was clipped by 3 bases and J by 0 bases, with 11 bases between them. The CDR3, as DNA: TGTGCCAGCTCACCTTATAACCTCGCGAACACCGGGGAGCTGTTTTTT. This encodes CASSPYNLANTGELFF.

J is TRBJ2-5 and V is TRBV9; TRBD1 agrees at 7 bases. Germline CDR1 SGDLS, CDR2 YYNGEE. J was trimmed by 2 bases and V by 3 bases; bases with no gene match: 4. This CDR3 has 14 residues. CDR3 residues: CASSGRDSQETQYF. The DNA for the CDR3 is TGTGCCAGCAGCGGCCGGGACAGTCAAGAGACCCAGTACTTC. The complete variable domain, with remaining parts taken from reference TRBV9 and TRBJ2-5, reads DSGVTQTPKHLITATGQRVTLRCSPRSGDLSVYWYQQSLDQGLQFLIQYYNGEERAKGNILERFSAQQFPDLHSELNLSSLELGDSALYFCASSGRDSQETQYFGPGTRLLVL.

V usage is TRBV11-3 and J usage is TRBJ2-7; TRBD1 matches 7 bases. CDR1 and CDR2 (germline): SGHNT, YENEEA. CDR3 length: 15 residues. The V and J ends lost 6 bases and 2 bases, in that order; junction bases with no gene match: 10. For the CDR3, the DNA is TGTGCCAGCAGAGATGACAGGGTGTCACCCTACGAGCAGTACTTC. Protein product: CASRDDRVSPYEQYF.

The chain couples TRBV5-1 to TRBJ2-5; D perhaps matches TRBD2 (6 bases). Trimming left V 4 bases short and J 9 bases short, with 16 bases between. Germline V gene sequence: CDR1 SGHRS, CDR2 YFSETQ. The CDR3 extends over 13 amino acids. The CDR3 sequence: CASSGGTGVAQYF. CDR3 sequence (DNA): TGCGCCAGCAGCGGAGGGACCGGTGTGGCCCAGTACTTC.

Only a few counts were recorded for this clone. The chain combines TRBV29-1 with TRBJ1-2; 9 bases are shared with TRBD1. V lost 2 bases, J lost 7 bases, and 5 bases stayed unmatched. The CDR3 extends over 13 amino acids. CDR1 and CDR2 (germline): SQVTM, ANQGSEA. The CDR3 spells CSVEWGTGSGYTF. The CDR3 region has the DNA TGCAGCGTTGAATGGGGGACAGGGTCTGGCTACACCTTC.

The CDR3: CASSPGTGGLYEQYF. The CDR3 DNA reads as TGTGCCAGTAGTCCAGGGACCGGAGGGCTTTACGAGCAGTACTTC. This chain links TRBV19 with TRBJ2-7, with D perhaps TRBD2 (6 bases). Germline assignment: CDR1 LNHDA and CDR2 SQIVND (reference sequence). The germline V and J ends were trimmed by 5 bases and 4 bases, with 18 bases remaining between them. This CDR3 is 15 amino acids long.

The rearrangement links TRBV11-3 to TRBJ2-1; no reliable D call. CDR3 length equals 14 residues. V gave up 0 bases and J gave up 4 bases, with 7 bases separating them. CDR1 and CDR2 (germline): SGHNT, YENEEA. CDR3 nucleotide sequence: TGTGCCAGCAGCTTAGACAGGATATACAATGAGCAGTTCTTC. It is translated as CASSLDRIYNEQFF.